This section outlines one T cell receptor beta chain sequence together with its context. Antigen specificity is unknown. PCR used 60 Vbeta primers and 13 Jbeta primers. Method: immunoSEQ multiplex PCR; TCRdb's copy keeps in-frame clones and lacks some. The profile shows approximately 200,000 clones, 60% to 80% of them singletons. This specimen belongs to a study of cytomegalovirus exposure and HLA in healthy donors. The study's findings and limits: In a later analysis, common viral pathogens appeared linked to several of the most significant clusters. A later analysis showed that HLA-associated TCR beta chains had undergone more clonal expansion than equally common others. A missense DCLRE1C variant was associated with V- and J-gene trimming of TCR beta chains in a later analysis, and an independent cohort replicated the association.

Trimming cost V 6 bases and J 5 bases, with 20 bases left between them. Germline V gene sequence: CDR1 LNHDA, CDR2 SQIVND (reference sequence). The CDR3 is 17 residues long. This TCR was sampled from a young woman in good health and CMV-seronegative. Source material: PBMCs. The J gene is TRBJ1-6, the V gene TRBV19; D is undetermined. As DNA, the CDR3 is TGTGCCAGTAGGTGGGGAGAAGGAGACTTTGATAATTCACCCCTCCACTTT. Translation gives CASRWGEGDFDNSPLHF. The complete variable domain, with remaining parts taken from reference TRBV19 and TRBJ1-6, reads DGGITQSPKYLFRKEGQNVTLSCEQNLNHDAMYWYRQDPGQGLRLIYYSQIVNDFQKGDIAEGYSVSREKKESFPLTVTSAQKNPTAFYLCASRWGEGDFDNSPLHFGNGTRLTVT.